This T cell receptor (beta chain) stems from a study of T cells in Graves' hyperthyroidism and ophthalmopathy. The CDR3 regions of TCR beta were amplified from RNA transcripts. The study used the HTBI primer set for a first-round RT-PCR of the TCR CDR3. MiXCR, run by TCRdb on the multiplex PCR reads, gives a single entry per CDR3 protein. The repertoire holds approximately 610,000 distinct CDR3 sequences, roughly 14% seen once, with around 4.1% in the top ten. Under 3 months was the duration of disease in ophthalmopathy patients, who also had a Clinical Activity Score of at least 3 and a NOSPECS grade of at least 4. Each diagnosis was grounded in clinical symptoms, serum thyroxine and TRAb, thyroid ultrasound, and orbital computed tomography. Isolation of PBMCs was performed on 8.5 to 10 ml fresh peripheral blood. The CDR3 covers 15 residues. V lost 4 bases and J lost 0, with 10 bases in between. CDR1 and CDR2 from the germline V gene are SEHNR and FQNEAQ (reference sequence).

The chain joins TRBV7-9 to TRBJ2-4; no clear D gene. The sequenced material came from blood. This clonotype was sampled from a woman aged 40-49 years with Graves' ophthalmopathy. CDR3 bases: TGTGCCAGCAGCTCACCAACGGTAGCCAAAAACATTCAGTACTTC. Amino acids: CASSSPTVAKNIQYF.